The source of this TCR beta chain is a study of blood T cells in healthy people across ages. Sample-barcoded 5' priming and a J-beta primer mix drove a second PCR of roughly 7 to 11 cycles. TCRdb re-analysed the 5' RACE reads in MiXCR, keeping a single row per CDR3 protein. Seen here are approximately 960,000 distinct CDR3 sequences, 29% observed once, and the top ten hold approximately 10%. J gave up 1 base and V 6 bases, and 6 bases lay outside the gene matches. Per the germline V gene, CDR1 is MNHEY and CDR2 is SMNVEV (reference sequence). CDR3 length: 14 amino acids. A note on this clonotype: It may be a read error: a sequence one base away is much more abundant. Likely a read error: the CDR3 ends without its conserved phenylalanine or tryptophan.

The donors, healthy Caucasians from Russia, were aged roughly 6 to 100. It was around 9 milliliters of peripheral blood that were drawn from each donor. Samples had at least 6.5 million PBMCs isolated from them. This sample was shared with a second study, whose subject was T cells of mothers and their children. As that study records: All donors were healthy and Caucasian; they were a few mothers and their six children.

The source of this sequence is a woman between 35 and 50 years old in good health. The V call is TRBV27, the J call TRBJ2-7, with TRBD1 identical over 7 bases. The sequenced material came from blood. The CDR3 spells CASRDMGQSYEQYS. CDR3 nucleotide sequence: TGTGCCAGCAGAGACATGGGACAGTCCTACGAGCAGTACTCC.